This T cell receptor beta chain is drawn from a study of blood T cell repertoires in COVID-19. The CDR3 contains 14 residues. The V end lost 1 base, the J end lost 4 bases, and 11 bases lay between the germline ends. CDR1 and CDR2 (germline): SGHVS, FQNEAQ. The data were produced by immunoSEQ multiplex PCR, yet TCRdb's version contains in-frame clones alone and is incomplete. The sample carries roughly 150,000 clones, roughly 88% recorded once. The chain recombines TRBV7-8 with TRBJ2-7, with D unclear. The TCR was taken from a woman in her forties or fifties in a cohort sampled during active or convalescent COVID-19. The sequenced sample consisted of peripheral blood. The DNA of the CDR3 is TGTGCCAGCAGCTTAGTATACTCGTTATACGAGCAGTACTTC. Translated, it gives CASSLVYSLYEQYF.